This T cell receptor (beta chain) came from a study of T-cell memory formation after mild COVID-19. Study observations and caveats: Later expanders leaned CD4+, whereas clones that contracted between day 15 and 85 were balanced CD4/CD8. Unconfirmed was the SARS-CoV-2 specificity of second-wave clones that peaked on day 37.

The V end was cut by 4 bases, the J end by 5 bases, with 8 bases between. Germline CDR1 and CDR2: ENHRY and SYGVKD. The CDR3 totals 12 residues. As to this clonotype: What it recognizes is unknown.

MiXCR, run by TCRdb on the 5' RACE reads, gives a single entry per CDR3 protein. The top ten clones hold approximately 8.4% of a sample with hundreds of thousands of distinct CDR3 sequences, roughly 20% of them seen once. The chain links TRBV10-3 to TRBJ2-5, with TRBD2 as a possible D gene (5 bases). The sequence came from an adult woman who had mild COVID-19 (a few samples of this study predate the infection). Cell type and time point are not known. The sequenced sample was PBMCs or a T cell subset sorted from them (not recorded which). CDR3 DNA: TGTGCCATCAGTGGCACGGGGGAGACCCAGTACTTC. It specifies CAISGTGETQYF.